One sample yielded the 32 T cell receptor beta chains listed below, sequenced in a study of blood T cell repertoires in COVID-19 (dated by TCRdb to 2019 to 2021). Library preparation was by the immunoSEQ multiplex PCR assay. The table comes from immuneACCESS by way of TCRdb, which keeps in-frame sequences with V and J called. Part of the clones is missing from these tables; in studies checked, under half for an unresolved V gene and the rest for unknown reasons. Within this sample are fewer than 100,000 clones, with approximately 85% of them counted one time only. The ten largest account for 3.8% of the sample. Sequenced input: peripheral blood. Every receptor here comes from a man in his 60s with acute or convalescent COVID-19.

This chain connects TRBV4-3 to TRBJ2-7, with D perhaps matching TRBD1 (5 bases). The V end lost 0 bases, the J end lost 3 bases, and 15 bases lay between the germline ends. This CDR3 region has 16 residues. Per germline, CDR1 LGHNA and CDR2 YSLEER. The CDR3 nucleotides are TGCGCCAGCAGCCAAGAAGGTAGGGGTAAAATCTACGAGCAGTACTTC. Protein product: CASSQEGRGKIYEQYF.

The V call is TRBV6-2 or TRBV6-3, the J call TRBJ1-5; D might be TRBD1 (6 bases). Trimming left V 0 bases short and J 6 bases short, with 18 bases between. This CDR3 region has 17 residues. Germline CDR1 MNHEY, CDR2 SVGEGT. The CDR3 region is CASSYSAGTPETQPQHF. The CDR3 nucleotides read TGTGCCAGCAGTTACTCAGCCGGGACACCTGAGACTCAGCCCCAGCATTTT.

A single count supports this clone. The rearrangement uses TRBV11-3 and TRBJ2-5; D possibly corresponds to TRBD2 (6 bases). The CDR3 length is 14 residues. Germline V gene data show CDR1 as SGHNT and CDR2 as YENEEA. Trimming left V 1 base short and J 4 bases short, with 10 bases between. In DNA form, the CDR3 reads TGTGCCAGCAGCTTAGGAGGGGAGGCAGAGACCCAGTACTTC. Its protein is CASSLGGEAETQYF.

The chain recombines TRBV19 with TRBJ1-2, with unresolved D. Germline V gene sequence: CDR1 LNHDA, CDR2 SQIVND (reference sequence). The V end lost 5 bases, the J end lost 5 bases, and 15 bases lay between the germline ends. The CDR3 is 14 amino acids. CDR3 protein: CASSVQAGGYGYTF. In nucleotides, the CDR3 is TGTGCCAGTAGTGTCCAGGCCGGTGGGTATGGCTACACCTTC.

The V and J genes are TRBV21-1 and TRBJ1-1. TRBV21-1 has pseudogene status. There are 15 residues in the CDR3. The CDR3 coding sequence is TGTGCCAGCAGCGCAAGGGGGGGCTTGAACACTGAAGCTTTCTTT. Its protein is CASSARGGLNTEAFF.

This clone has only a few counts. The gene calls are TRBV5-1 and TRBJ1-6; TRBD1 agrees at 9 bases. CDR3 length: 15 amino acids. V shed 4 bases, J shed 12 bases, and the junction held 11 bases outside the gene matches. The germline CDR1 and CDR2 sequences are SGHRS and YFSETQ. CDR3 bases: TGCGCCAGCAGCACCTCCGGGACAGGGTGGGAACCCCTCCACTTT. It specifies CASSTSGTGWEPLHF.

The V and J genes are TRBV18 and TRBJ2-3, with TRBD2 matching 10 bases. J was trimmed by 7 bases and V by 2 bases; bases with no gene match: 9. The CDR3 totals 16 residues. The germline gives CDR1 KGHSH, CDR2 LQKENI. This chain's CDR3 is CASSPSGLAELYTQYF. The CDR3 DNA reads as TGTGCCAGCTCACCATCCGGACTAGCGGAATTGTATACGCAGTATTTT.

The V call is TRBV2, the J call TRBJ2-5; 10 bases are a match to TRBD2. Germline CDR1 is SNHLY and CDR2 is FYNNEI. V lost 6 bases and J lost 1; bases outside the gene matches: 8. The CDR3 loop spans 16 amino acids. The CDR3 sequence: CASRETSGLSQETQYF. In nucleotides, the CDR3 is TGTGCCAGCAGAGAGACTAGCGGGTTATCCCAAGAGACCCAGTACTTC.

This clone was counted a single time. CDR3 amino acids: CASSQRNSGDQPQHF. The CDR3 DNA is TGCGCCAGCAGCCAGCGCAACTCAGGGGACCAGCCCCAGCATTTT. V gene TRBV4-1 combines with J gene TRBJ1-5; perhaps TRBD1 as D (6 bases). Trimming removed 3 bases at V and 7 bases at J, with 16 bases between. Germline V CDR1 and CDR2: MGHRA, YSYEKL. The CDR3 has 15 amino acids.

This sequence joins TRBV19 and TRBJ1-1; a possible D gene is TRBD1 (5 bases). The CDR3 consists of 15 residues. The germline gives CDR1 LNHDA, CDR2 SQIVND (reference sequence). V lost 8 bases and J lost 1, with 17 bases in between. Here the CDR3 reads CASSRGLSGNTEAFF. The CDR3 nucleotides are TGTGCCAGTTCCCGGGGGTTATCGGGGAACACTGAAGCTTTCTTT.

The chain couples TRBV5-1 to TRBJ2-1, with 13 positions matching TRBD2. V trimming: 4 bases; J trimming: 5 bases; junction bases outside the gene matches: 6. Looked up from germline, CDR1 is SGHRS and CDR2 is YFSETQ. The CDR3 loop spans 16 amino acids. The CDR3 region is CASSPGLAGPHNEQFF. In nucleotides, the CDR3 is TGCGCCAGCAGCCCGGGACTAGCGGGGCCTCACAATGAGCAGTTCTTC.

In this sample, this clone turned up a few times. The chain uses TRBV20-1 and TRBJ1-1; D gene ambiguous. Trimming shortened V by 5 bases and J by 0 bases, and 4 bases separated the two germline ends. The CDR3 is 11 amino acids. The germline V gene has CDR1 DFQATT and CDR2 SNEGSKA (reference sequence). CDR3 region: CSAVMNTEAFF. The CDR3 bases are TGCAGTGCTGTCATGAACACTGAAGCTTTCTTT.

The chain employs TRBV27 and TRBJ2-7; 7 positions agree with TRBD1. Trimming took 5 bases from V and 2 from J; bases not matched to a gene: 21. The CDR3 is 19 residues long. Germline V gives CDR1 MNHEY, CDR2 SMNVEV (reference sequence). In DNA form, the CDR3 reads TGTGCCAGCAGTCCGGGGACAGCGGCATCCGTCGCAAGTCCCTACGAGCAGTACTTC. This gives the protein CASSPGTAASVASPYEQYF.

This chain joins TRBV6-5 and TRBJ1-1; 8 bases line up with TRBD1. V was clipped by 5 bases and J by 2 bases; unmatched bases: 7. The CDR3 is 15 residues long. The V gene's germline CDR1 is MNHEY and CDR2 SVGAGI. The CDR3 bases are TGTGCCAGCAGTATCAGACAGGGGACTAACACTGAAGCTTTCTTT. Residues: CASSIRQGTNTEAFF.

The CDR3 sequence: CASSSGLATDTQYF. CDR3 sequence (DNA): TGTGCCAGCAGCTCCGGACTAGCCACAGATACGCAGTATTTT. This rearrangement joins TRBV11-1 to TRBJ2-3; 8 nucleotides agree with TRBD2. Trimming at V came to 4 bases and at J to 2 bases, leaving 2 bases not matched to a gene. Germline CDR1 is SGHAT and CDR2 is FQDESV (reference sequence). This CDR3 spans 14 amino acids.

The gene calls are TRBV6-5 and TRBJ2-7; no clear D. Germline assignment: CDR1 MNHEY and CDR2 SVGAGI. V was cut by 7 bases and J by 3 bases, with 19 bases left in between. This CDR3 is built from 15 residues. This CDR3 is CASTPAAKHVYEQYF. In DNA form, the CDR3 reads TGTGCCAGCACCCCGGCGGCTAAACATGTCTACGAGCAGTACTTC.

The V gene is TRBV13, the J gene TRBJ1-6, with TRBD1 matching over 8 bases. The CDR3 is 13 amino acids. Trimming cost V 5 bases and J 10 bases; bases outside gene matches: 4. CDR1 and CDR2 from the germline V gene are PRHDT and FYEKMQ (reference sequence). The chain's CDR3 is CASSRGQGSPLHF. In DNA, the CDR3 is TGTGCCAGCAGCCGTGGACAGGGATCACCCCTCCACTTT.

This chain joins TRBV2 and TRBJ1-2, with 8 nucleotides matching TRBD1. The germline V gene encodes CDR1 SNHLY and CDR2 FYNNEI. J gave up 8 bases and V 3 bases, and 8 bases lay outside the gene matches. The CDR3 runs to 14 residues. The CDR3 coding sequence is TGTGCCAGCAGTGAGTACCGGGACAGGCGCGGCTACACCTTC. Residues: CASSEYRDRRGYTF.

The sample holds one count of this clone. The V call is TRBV29-1, the J call TRBJ2-2, with a possible D match to TRBD1 (7 bases). Trimming removed 7 bases from V and 3 bases from J, with 15 bases in between. CDR1 is SQVTM, CDR2 ANQGSEA, per germline. The CDR3 is made up of 14 amino acids. The CDR3 nucleotides are TGCAGCGGCCGGAGGGGGCGAGACACCGGGGAGCTGTTTTTT. This sequence encodes CSGRRGRDTGELFF.

The V call is TRBV21-1, the J call TRBJ2-7; the D call of TRBD1 is as the table states it, not checked on the DNA. TRBV21-1 is a pseudogene. CDR3 length: 13 residues. CDR3 nucleotides: TGTGCCAGCAGCAAACCCCAGGGTGCCGAGCAGTACTTC. Encoded protein: CASSKPQGAEQYF.

This clone was seen a handful of times. The CDR3 here is CASSGGTGPGRPQHF. The CDR3 nucleotides are TGTGCCAGCAGTGGGGGGACAGGTCCCGGGAGGCCCCAGCATTTT. V usage is TRBV25-1 and J usage is TRBJ1-5; 8 bases are shared with TRBD1. The J segment lost 9 bases and the V segment lost 4 bases, leaving 11 bases of the junction unmatched. The CDR3 is made up of 15 amino acids. Germline values: CDR1 MGHDK, CDR2 SYGVNS. The full variable domain, rest sourced from reference TRBV25-1 and TRBJ1-5, is EADIYQTPRYLVIGTGKKITLECSQTMGHDKMYWYQQDPGMELHLIHYSYGVNSTEKGDLSSESTVSRIRTEHFPLTLESARPSHTSQYLCASSGGTGPGRPQHFGDGTRLSIL.

The sample holds many counts of this clone. V is TRBV27 and J is TRBJ2-5, with D tentatively TRBD1 (5 bases). CDR3 length equals 13 residues. V was trimmed by 4 bases and J by 7 bases, leaving 13 bases between them. Germline V gene data show CDR1 as MNHEY and CDR2 as SMNVEV (reference sequence). CDR3: CASSSWTLGTQYF. In nucleotides, the CDR3 is TGTGCCAGCAGTTCTTGGACACTCGGGACCCAGTACTTC.

V is TRBV7-3 and J is TRBJ1-2; 9 nucleotides align to TRBD1. The CDR3 runs 14 residues. V lost 4 bases to trimming and J lost 8 bases; unmatched junction nucleotides: 8. Germline V CDR1 and CDR2: SGHTA, FQGTGA. The chain's CDR3 is CASSSTGTGSGYTF. The CDR3, as DNA: TGTGCCAGCAGCTCGACCGGGACAGGGTCCGGCTACACCTTC.

V is TRBV6-5 and J is TRBJ2-7, with a possible D match to TRBD1 (5 bases). The V gene's germline CDR1 is MNHEY and CDR2 SVGAGI. This CDR3 comprises 14 residues. Trimming took off 7 bases at V and 5 bases at J, with 18 bases between the two ends. CDR3 DNA: TGTGCCAGCAACAGACAGTTGGGGCCTGACGAGCAGTACTTC. Its translation: CASNRQLGPDEQYF.

The V call is TRBV19, the J call TRBJ2-3, with TRBD2 identical over 10 bases. Per germline, CDR1 LNHDA and CDR2 SQIVND (reference sequence). The CDR3 loop spans 20 amino acids. V was clipped by 6 bases and J by 4 bases; unmatched bases: 22. The CDR3 reads CASSQRTLAGAAPRADTQYF. The CDR3 nucleotides read TGTGCCAGTAGCCAACGTACTCTAGCGGGAGCGGCCCCAAGGGCAGATACGCAGTATTTT.

V and J are TRBV5-8 and TRBJ1-5, with 8 bases lining up with TRBD1. This CDR3 has 14 amino acids. Germline CDR1 SGHTS, CDR2 YDEGEE. The V segment lost 3 bases and the J segment 4 bases; nucleotides outside the gene matches: 3. CDR3 loop: CASSWRTGNQPQHF. The DNA for the CDR3 is TGTGCCAGCAGCTGGAGGACAGGGAATCAGCCCCAGCATTTT.

The gene calls are TRBV5-5 and TRBJ2-5, with TRBD1 identical over 8 bases. Trimming at V came to 4 bases and at J to 4 bases, leaving 6 bases not matched to a gene. CDR1 is SGHKS, CDR2 YYEKEE, per germline (reference sequence). The CDR3 runs to 14 residues. CDR3 sequence (DNA): TGTGCCAGCAGCATCTGGACAGGGCGAGAGACCCAGTACTTC. Translated: CASSIWTGRETQYF.

This rearrangement joins TRBV3-1 (or the pseudogene TRBV3-2) to TRBJ2-2; weak D call: TRBD2 (6 bases). Germline loops: CDR1 LGHDT, CDR2 YNNKEL (reference sequence). The CDR3 runs 15 residues. Trimming removed 6 bases from V and 2 bases from J, with 13 bases in between. The CDR3 DNA reads as TGTGCCAGCAGGGAGGGACGGGTAAACACCGGGGAGCTGTTTTTT. Its protein is CASREGRVNTGELFF.

The rearrangement links TRBV6-1 to TRBJ1-6, with D possibly matching TRBD1 (6 bases). Between the trimmed V and J ends, which lost 4 bases and 6 bases, there was a span of 19 bases. This CDR3 contains 17 residues. Germline V gene sequence: CDR1 MNHNS, CDR2 SASEGT. The CDR3, as DNA: TGTGCCAGCAGTGCCGTTACGGGGGGGGCTCTTAATTCACCCCTCCACTTT. Amino acid sequence: CASSAVTGGALNSPLHF.

This chain joins TRBV14 and TRBJ1-2; tentative D call: TRBD1 (5 bases). Trimming removed 6 bases from V and 2 bases from J, with 16 bases in between. Germline V gene sequence: CDR1 SGHDN, CDR2 FVKESK. The CDR3 length is 15 residues. For the CDR3, the DNA is TGTGCCAGCAGTACAGGAGAAAGTCTCAACTATGGCTACACCTTC. It encodes CASSTGESLNYGYTF. The variable domain in full, completed from reference TRBV14 and TRBJ1-2, reads EAGVTQFPSHSVIEKGQTVTLRCDPISGHDNLYWYRRVMGKEIKFLLHFVKESKQDESGMPNNRFLAERTGGTYSTLKVQPAELEDSGVYFCASSTGESLNYGYTFGSGTRLTVV.

This clone was detected a few times. J is TRBJ1-6 and V is TRBV2; TRBD1 agrees at 7 bases. V was clipped by 6 bases and J by 4 bases; unmatched bases: 3. This CDR3 has 14 residues. Per the germline V gene, CDR1 is SNHLY and CDR2 is FYNNEI. The CDR3 nucleotides read TGTGCCAGCAGACCGGGACAGTATAATTCACCCCTCCACTTT. It yields the protein CASRPGQYNSPLHF.

V is TRBV10-3 and J is TRBJ2-1, with 8 nucleotides matching TRBD2. The V and J ends lost 9 bases and 6 bases, in that order; junction bases with no gene match: 13. The CDR3 has 15 amino acids. Germline-derived CDR1 and CDR2 are ENHRY and SYGVKD. CDR3 loop: CAISSGSGSPNEQFF. DNA of the CDR3: TGTGCCATTTCCTCTGGGAGCGGGAGCCCCAATGAGCAGTTCTTC.